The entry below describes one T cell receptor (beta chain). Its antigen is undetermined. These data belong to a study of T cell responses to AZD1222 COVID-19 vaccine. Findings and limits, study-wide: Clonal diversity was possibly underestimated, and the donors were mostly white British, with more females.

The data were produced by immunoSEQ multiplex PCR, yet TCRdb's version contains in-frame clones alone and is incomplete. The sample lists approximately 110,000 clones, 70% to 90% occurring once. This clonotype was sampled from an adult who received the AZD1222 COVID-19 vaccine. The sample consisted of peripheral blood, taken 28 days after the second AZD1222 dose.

The DNA for the CDR3 is TGTGCCAGCAGTGAATATCGGGGCCGTAAGAGCGACCAGTACTTC. This translates into CASSEYRGRKSDQYF. The genes are TRBV25-1 and TRBJ2-5; D may correspond to TRBD1 or TRBD2 (5 bases each). The CDR3 runs 15 residues. Germline-derived CDR1 and CDR2 are MGHDK and SYGVNS. V lost 0 bases to trimming and J lost 10 bases, with 18 bases between them.